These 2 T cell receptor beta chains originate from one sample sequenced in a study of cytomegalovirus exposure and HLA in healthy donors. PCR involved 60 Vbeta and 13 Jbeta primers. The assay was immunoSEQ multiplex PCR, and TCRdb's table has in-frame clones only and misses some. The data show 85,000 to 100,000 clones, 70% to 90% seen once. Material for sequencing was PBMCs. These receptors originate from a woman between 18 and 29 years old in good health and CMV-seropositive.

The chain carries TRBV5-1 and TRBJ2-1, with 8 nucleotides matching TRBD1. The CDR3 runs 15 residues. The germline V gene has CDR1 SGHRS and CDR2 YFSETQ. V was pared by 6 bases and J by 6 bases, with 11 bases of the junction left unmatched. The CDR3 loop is CASTGVQGAFNEQFF. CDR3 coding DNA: TGCGCCAGCACGGGTGTGCAGGGGGCTTTCAATGAGCAGTTCTTC.

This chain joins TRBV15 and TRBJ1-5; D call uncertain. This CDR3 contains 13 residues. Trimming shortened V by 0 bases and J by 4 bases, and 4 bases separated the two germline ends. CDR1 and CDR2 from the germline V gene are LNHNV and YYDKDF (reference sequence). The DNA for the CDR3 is TGTGCCACCAGCAGAGATCATAATCAGCCCCAGCATTTT. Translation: CATSRDHNQPQHF.